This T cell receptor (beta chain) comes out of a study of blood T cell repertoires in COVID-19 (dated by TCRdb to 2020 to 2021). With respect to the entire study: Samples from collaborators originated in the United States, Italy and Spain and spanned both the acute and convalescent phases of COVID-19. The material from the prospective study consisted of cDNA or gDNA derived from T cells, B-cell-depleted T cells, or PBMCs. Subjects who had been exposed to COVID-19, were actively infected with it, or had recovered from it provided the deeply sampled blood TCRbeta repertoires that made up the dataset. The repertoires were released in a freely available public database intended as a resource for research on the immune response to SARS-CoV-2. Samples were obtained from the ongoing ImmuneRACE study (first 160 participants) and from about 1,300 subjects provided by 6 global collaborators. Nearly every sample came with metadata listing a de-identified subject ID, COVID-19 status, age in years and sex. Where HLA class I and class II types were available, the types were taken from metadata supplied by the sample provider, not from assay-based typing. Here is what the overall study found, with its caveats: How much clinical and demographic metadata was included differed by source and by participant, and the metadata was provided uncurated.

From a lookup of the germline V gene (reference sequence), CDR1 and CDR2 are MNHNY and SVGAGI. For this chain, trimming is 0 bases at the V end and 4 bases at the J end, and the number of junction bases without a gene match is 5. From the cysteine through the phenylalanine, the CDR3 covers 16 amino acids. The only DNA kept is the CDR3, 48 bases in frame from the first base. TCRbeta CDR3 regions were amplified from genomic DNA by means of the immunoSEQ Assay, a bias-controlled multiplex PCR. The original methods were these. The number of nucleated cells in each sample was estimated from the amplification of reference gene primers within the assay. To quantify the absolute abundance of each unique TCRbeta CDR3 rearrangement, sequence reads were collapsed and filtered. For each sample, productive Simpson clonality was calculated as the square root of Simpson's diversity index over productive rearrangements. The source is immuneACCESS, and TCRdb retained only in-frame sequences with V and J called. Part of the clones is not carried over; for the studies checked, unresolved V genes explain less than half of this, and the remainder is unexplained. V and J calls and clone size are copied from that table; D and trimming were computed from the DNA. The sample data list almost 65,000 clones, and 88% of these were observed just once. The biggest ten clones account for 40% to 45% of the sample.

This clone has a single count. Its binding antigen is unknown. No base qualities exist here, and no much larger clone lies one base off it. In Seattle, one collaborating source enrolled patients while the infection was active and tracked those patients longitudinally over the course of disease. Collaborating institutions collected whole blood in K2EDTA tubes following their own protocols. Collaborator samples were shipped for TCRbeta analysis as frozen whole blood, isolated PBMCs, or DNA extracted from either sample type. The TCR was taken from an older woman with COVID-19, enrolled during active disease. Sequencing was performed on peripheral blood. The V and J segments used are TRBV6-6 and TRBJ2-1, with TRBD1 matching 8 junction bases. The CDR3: CASSYSPGQVYNEQFF. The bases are TGTGCCAGCAGTTACTCACCGGGACAGGTATACAATGAGCAGTTCTTC.